This T cell receptor beta chain stems from a study of long-term antiretroviral therapy in people with HIV. The study's findings and limits: Collection spanned 2004 to 2017; ART regimens may be less effective than current ones.

Researchers report immunoSEQ v3.0 was run at survey level. TCRdb's table, derived via immunoSEQ multiplex PCR, lists solely in-frame clones and lacks some. The top ten hold roughly 7% of the sample, which has tens of thousands of clones, about 80% seen once. Note on this clone: Its antigen is not known.

Trimming shortened V by 3 bases and J by 4 bases, and 16 bases separated the two germline ends. CDR3 length equals 16 residues. Germline V CDR1 and CDR2: MNHNS, SASEGT. This sequence joins TRBV6-1 and TRBJ2-1; D remains unclear. The clonotype originates from a man aged 40-55 years with HIV. Here the sequenced sample was unsorted PBMCs, taken 0.3 years after starting antiretroviral therapy. The CDR3 region has the DNA TGTGCCAGCAGTGATAAACAACACCTAAATTACAATGAGCAGTTCTTC. This sequence encodes CASSDKQHLNYNEQFF.